The present entry profiles one T cell receptor beta chain with its context. Per the germline V gene, CDR1 is SGHAT and CDR2 is FQNNGV. Trimming cost V 8 bases and J 7 bases, with 16 bases left between them. The CDR3 spans 13 residues. These data belong to a study of blood T cell repertoires in COVID-19. At the level of the study: The study drew acute and convalescent COVID-19 samples from the United States, Italy and Spain. From T cells, B-cell-depleted T cells, or PBMCs came the material, which was cDNA or gDNA.

Original processing methods: How many nucleated cells were present was estimated from reference gene primer amplification. Produced via immunoSEQ multiplex PCR; TCRdb's table is partial and in-frame only. The DNA gave D and trimming, while V, J and clone size come from that table. The profile shows under 200,000 clones, over 75% of them singletons. This receptor was identified in a man in his forties or fifties with active or convalescent COVID-19. J is TRBJ2-3 and V is TRBV11-2, with D possibly matching TRBD2 (6 bases). The sequencing input was peripheral blood. The CDR3 loop reads CASRSTRGYTQYF. In nucleotides, the CDR3 is TGTGCCAGCCGTTCTACCCGGGGGTATACGCAGTATTTT.